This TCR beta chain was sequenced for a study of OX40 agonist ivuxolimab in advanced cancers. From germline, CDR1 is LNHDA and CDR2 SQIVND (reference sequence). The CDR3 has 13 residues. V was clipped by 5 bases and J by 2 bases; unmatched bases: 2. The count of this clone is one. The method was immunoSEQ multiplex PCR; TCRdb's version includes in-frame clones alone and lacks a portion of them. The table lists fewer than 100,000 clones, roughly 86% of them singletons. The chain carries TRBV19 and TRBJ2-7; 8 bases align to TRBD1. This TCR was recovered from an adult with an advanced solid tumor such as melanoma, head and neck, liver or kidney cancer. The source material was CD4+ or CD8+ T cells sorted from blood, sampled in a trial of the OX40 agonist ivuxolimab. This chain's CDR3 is CASSGTGPYEQYF. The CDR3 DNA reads TGTGCCAGTAGTGGGACAGGTCCCTACGAGCAGTACTTC.